This T cell receptor (beta chain) was sequenced for a study of early T cells in non-severe SARS-CoV-2 infection. The overall study: With bulk RNA from unsorted whole blood as input, sequencing yielded unpaired chains. General observations from the study: VDJdb matching, biased toward anti-spike CD8 responses, missed private and CD4 specificities.

Ten or more counts support this clonotype. Antigen: not known. This CDR3 is 14 amino acids long. The V end lost 0 bases, the J end lost 7 bases, and 11 bases lay between the germline ends. Germline loops: CDR1 LGHDT, CDR2 YNNKEL (reference sequence). Individual cDNA molecules were tagged with unique molecular identifiers, the study reported. TCRdb reprocessed the 5' RACE reads via MiXCR and lists one record per CDR3 protein. This table has about 28,000 distinct CDR3 sequences, roughly 5% appearing once. The rearrangement links TRBV3-1 to TRBJ2-3; D not certain. This TCR was recovered from an adult who was a healthcare worker with PCR-confirmed SARS-CoV-2 infection or an uninfected control (not recorded which). Material: whole blood. CDR3 DNA: TGTGCCAGCAGCCAAGAGGTGGGTTATAATACGCAGTATTTT. It yields the protein CASSQEVGYNTQYF.